Sequencing of this TCR beta chain was carried out in a study of T cells in Graves' hyperthyroidism and ophthalmopathy. Graves' hyperthyroidism is called stable when ophthalmopathy does not progress within 18 months. Criteria for exclusion of patients were uncontrolled infection, other autoimmune disease, pregnancy or lactation. The TCR beta CDR3 regions underwent amplification using RNA transcripts as the source. RT-PCR in the first round (using the HTBI primer set) targeted the TCR CDR3. TCRdb reprocessed the multiplex PCR reads via MiXCR and lists one record per CDR3 protein. This sample carries a few hundred thousand distinct CDR3 sequences, just under 25% of them seen once, and the ten largest clones take around 79%. This receptor was taken from a man in his forties or fifties with Graves' hyperthyroidism. Sample: blood.

In DNA form, the CDR3 reads TGTGCCAGCAGTGCGTCCGGGACAGGGTCTAGCACTGAAGCTTTCTTT. Protein product: CASSASGTGSSTEAFF. The genes are TRBV6-1 and TRBJ1-1; 9 positions match TRBD1. From germline, CDR1 is MNHNS and CDR2 SASEGT. Losses at the gene ends were 4 bases for V and 4 bases for J; bases not matched to a gene: 10. The CDR3 covers 16 residues.